This record looks at one T cell receptor beta chain sequence and its context. Its recognized antigen is unknown. Within one base of it there is no much larger clone, and no base qualities were kept. The data are from a study of blood T cells in healthy people across ages (dated by TCRdb to about 2015). Broadly, across the study: Template switching captured roughly one uniquely barcoded TCR beta cDNA molecule per two T cells in model experiments. Age-related changes in TCR beta repertoire diversity were measured in the study by deep sequencing normalized with unique cDNA molecular identifiers. The donors were split into four age groups: young (average roughly 15 years), middle-aged (roughly 42), aged (more than 55) and long-lived (approximately 80). Using the same blood draw, the study looked at two additional independent replicas of 1 million unique cDNA reads for two donors, one aged 18 to 30 and the other aged 80 or older. To avoid experimental bias, donors of different ages were randomly spread across the sequencing lanes. Summary of the overall study and its limitations: Conclusive comparison of naive and antigen-experienced compartments was prevented by the profiling of bulk unsorted PBMCs. Estimates of total diversity based on one million sequenced T cells were considered lower bounds and underestimates. There was a strong correlation between observed TCR beta diversity and the percentage of naive T cells measured by flow cytometry. Because donor CMV infection status was unknown, age-related changes in expanded clonotypes were potentially confounded. Compared with the aged group, the long-lived group had more naive CD4+ T cells, fewer expanded clones and increased TCR diversity, a pattern suggesting age selection. Observed TCR beta diversity per million T cells fell roughly linearly with age, and a significant reduction was already apparent by age around 39.

Library construction relied on 5' RACE. TCRdb shows the sequencer as Illumina HiSeq 2500. A second PCR of roughly 7 to 12 cycles was run with a J-beta primer mix and a sample-barcoded 5' primer. Each TCR beta cDNA molecule received a unique molecular identifier from a template-switch 5' adaptor carrying 12 random nucleotides. At least 3 million CDR3-containing paired-end reads were obtained from each sample. First-strand cDNA synthesis was performed from all RNA using the Mint cDNA synthesis kit, with priming by a TRBC-specific oligonucleotide. After uracil-DNA glycosylase treatment, a first 18-cycle PCR used universal primers M1SS and BC2_uni_R on all cDNA. The study's own analysis went as follows. Normalization of each sample was performed by random selection of 1 million high-quality reads, each carrying a distinct molecular identifier. Instead of being binned into consensus sequences, reads that shared molecular identifiers were thrown out. MiTCR, set to a Q25 quality threshold and the strictest error-elimination algorithm, was used for CDR3 identification, clonotype clustering and error correction. A nonparametric unseen species model with Euler transformation was used to estimate a lower bound on total TCR beta diversity. The public reads were reprocessed in TCRdb via fastp at Q25 and MiXCR, keeping in-frame beta chains. A single entry per CDR3 protein holds the most common genes and DNA from its merged rows. What appears here as the V and J calls and clone size reflects TCRdb's work, not the paper's. Present in this sample are 1.5 million to 1.9 million distinct CDR3 sequences, 35% to 45% of which were seen just once. The ten largest account for approximately 4.1% of the sample.

Systemically healthy Caucasian individuals from Russia, some 38 in total and aged about 6 to 90 years, were included as donors. Each donor gave roughly 11 milliliters of peripheral blood, drawn into EDTA-treated Vacutainer tubes. PBMCs were isolated by Ficoll-Paque density-gradient centrifugation, with at least 6 million obtained per sample. Total RNA was extracted from PBMCs with Trizol reagent, with at least 5.5 micrograms obtained per sample. For every donor, an aliquot of PBMCs went through flow cytometry to measure the percentages of naive CD45RAhigh/CD27high T cells. The CDR3 holds 15 amino acids from the cysteine to the phenylalanine. The retained sequence is limited to the CDR3, 45 bases, with the frame set at the first base. The germline V gene specifies MNHNS as CDR1 and SASEGT as CDR2. V loses 5 bases at its end and J loses 0 bases; junction bases beyond the gene matches: 7.

Sample: blood. This TCR was recovered from a woman between 18 and 29 years old in good health. The chain employs TRBV6-1 and TRBJ2-7, and TRBD1 aligns with 7 junction nucleotides. CDR3 reads: CASSPVQGNSYEQYF. The base sequence is TGTGCCAGCAGTCCGGTACAGGGGAACTCCTACGAGCAGTACTTC.